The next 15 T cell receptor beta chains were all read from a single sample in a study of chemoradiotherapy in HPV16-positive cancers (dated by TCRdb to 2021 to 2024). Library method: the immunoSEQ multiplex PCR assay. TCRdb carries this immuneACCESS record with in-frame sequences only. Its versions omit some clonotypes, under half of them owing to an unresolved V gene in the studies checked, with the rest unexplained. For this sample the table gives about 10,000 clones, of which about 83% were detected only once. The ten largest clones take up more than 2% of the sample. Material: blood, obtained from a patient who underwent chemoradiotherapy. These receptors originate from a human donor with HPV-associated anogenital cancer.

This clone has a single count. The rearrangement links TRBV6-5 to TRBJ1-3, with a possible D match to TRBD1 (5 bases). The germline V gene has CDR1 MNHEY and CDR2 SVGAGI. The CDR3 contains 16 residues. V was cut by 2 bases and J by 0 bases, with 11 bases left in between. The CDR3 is CASSYGHLSSGNTIYF. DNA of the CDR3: TGTGCCAGCAGTTACGGACACCTGAGCTCTGGAAACACCATATATTTT.

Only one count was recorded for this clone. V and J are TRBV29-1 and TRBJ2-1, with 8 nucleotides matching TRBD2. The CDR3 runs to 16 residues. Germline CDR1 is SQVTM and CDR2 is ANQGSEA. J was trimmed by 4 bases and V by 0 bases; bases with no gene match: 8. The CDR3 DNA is TGCAGCGTTGAAGATCGAAGCGGGGGTAATTACAATGAGCAGTTCTTC. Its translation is CSVEDRSGGNYNEQFF.

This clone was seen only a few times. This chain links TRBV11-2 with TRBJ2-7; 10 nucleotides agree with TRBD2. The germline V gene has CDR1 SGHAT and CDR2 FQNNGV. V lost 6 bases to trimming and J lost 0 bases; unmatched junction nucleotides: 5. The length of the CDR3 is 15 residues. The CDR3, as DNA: TGTGCCAGCAGACTTAGCGGGGGGAGCTCCTACGAGCAGTACTTC. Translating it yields CASRLSGGSSYEQYF.

The DNA of the CDR3 is TGTGCCACCAGCAGAGAACAAATTCATCAGCCCCAGCATTTT. It translates to CATSREQIHQPQHF. The rearrangement links TRBV15 to TRBJ1-5, with no clear D. The V gene's germline CDR1 is LNHNV and CDR2 YYDKDF (reference sequence). The CDR3 totals 14 residues. Trimming took off 0 bases at V and 5 bases at J, with 8 bases between the two ends.

The CDR3 reads CASSPRVEETQYF. The CDR3 bases are TGTGCCAGCAGTCCACGGGTAGAAGAGACCCAGTACTTC. V gene TRBV5-6 combines with J gene TRBJ2-5; no definite D call. V shed 5 bases and J shed 3 bases, with 11 bases lying between them. The CDR3 spans 13 residues. The germline CDR1 and CDR2 sequences are SGHDT and YYEEEE.

CDR3 DNA: TGTGCCAGCAGTCGACAGGGAGGGTATAACACTGAAGCTTTCTTT. It translates to CASSRQGGYNTEAFF. The chain has TRBV6-1 and TRBJ1-1; 7 bases line up with TRBD1. J gave up 2 bases and V 5 bases, and 8 bases lay outside the gene matches. Germline CDR1 MNHNS, CDR2 SASEGT. The CDR3 runs 15 residues.

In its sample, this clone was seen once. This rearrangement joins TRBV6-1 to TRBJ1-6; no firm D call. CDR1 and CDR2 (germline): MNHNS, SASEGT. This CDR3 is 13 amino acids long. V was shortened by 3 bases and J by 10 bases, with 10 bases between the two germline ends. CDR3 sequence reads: CASSDEVSSPLHF. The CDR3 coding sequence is TGTGCCAGCAGTGATGAGGTTAGCTCACCCCTCCACTTT.

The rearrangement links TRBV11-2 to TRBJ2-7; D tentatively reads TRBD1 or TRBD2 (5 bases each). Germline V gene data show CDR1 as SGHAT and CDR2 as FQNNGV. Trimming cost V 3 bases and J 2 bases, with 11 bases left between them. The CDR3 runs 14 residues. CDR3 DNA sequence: TGTGCCAGCAGCTTGGCCCAGGGACCCTACGAGCAGTACTTC. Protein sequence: CASSLAQGPYEQYF.

CDR3 nucleotides: TGTGCCAGCACCCGGTCCCCGACAGCTTCGGGCCACGAGCAGTACTTC. This codes for CASTRSPTASGHEQYF. The chain carries TRBV5-5 and TRBJ2-7; the D gene is possibly TRBD1 (5 bases). This CDR3 has 16 residues. Germline V gene sequence: CDR1 SGHKS, CDR2 YYEKEE (reference sequence). V was pared by 6 bases and J by 5 bases, with 24 bases between.

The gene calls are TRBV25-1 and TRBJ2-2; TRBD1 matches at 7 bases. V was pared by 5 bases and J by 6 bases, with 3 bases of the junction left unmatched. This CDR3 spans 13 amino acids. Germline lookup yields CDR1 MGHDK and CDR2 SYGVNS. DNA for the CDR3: TGTGCCAGCAGTCGACAGGGACCCGGGGAGCTGTTTTTT. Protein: CASSRQGPGELFF.

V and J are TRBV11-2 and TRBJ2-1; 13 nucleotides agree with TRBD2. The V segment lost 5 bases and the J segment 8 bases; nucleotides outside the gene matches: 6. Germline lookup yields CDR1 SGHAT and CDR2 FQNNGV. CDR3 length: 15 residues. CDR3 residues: CASSLRTSGGYEQFF. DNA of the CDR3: TGTGCCAGCAGCCTCAGGACTAGCGGGGGATATGAGCAGTTCTTC.

CDR3 amino acids: CASSVAAGTGSYEQYF. Written as DNA, the CDR3 is TGTGCCAGCAGCGTGGCGGCCGGGACAGGCTCCTACGAGCAGTACTTC. V is TRBV9 and J is TRBJ2-7; TRBD1 agrees at 8 bases. Trimming at V came to 2 bases and at J to 0 bases, leaving 7 bases not matched to a gene. The CDR3 loop spans 16 amino acids. CDR1 is SGDLS and CDR2 is YYNGEE in the germline V gene.

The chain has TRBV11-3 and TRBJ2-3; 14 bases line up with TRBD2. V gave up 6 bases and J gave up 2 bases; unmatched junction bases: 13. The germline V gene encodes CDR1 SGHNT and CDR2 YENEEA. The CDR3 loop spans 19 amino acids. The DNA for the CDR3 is TGTGCCAGCAGGTCGGGACTAGCGGGGGCCAACTTTGTCACAGATACGCAGTATTTT. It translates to CASRSGLAGANFVTDTQYF.

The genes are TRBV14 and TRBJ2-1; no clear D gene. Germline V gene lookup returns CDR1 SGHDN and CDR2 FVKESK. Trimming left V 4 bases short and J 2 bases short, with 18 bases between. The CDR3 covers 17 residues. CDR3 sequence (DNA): TGTGCCAGCAGCCCCTGGGCGCGGAGAACAACCTACAATGAGCAGTTCTTC. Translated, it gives CASSPWARRTTYNEQFF.

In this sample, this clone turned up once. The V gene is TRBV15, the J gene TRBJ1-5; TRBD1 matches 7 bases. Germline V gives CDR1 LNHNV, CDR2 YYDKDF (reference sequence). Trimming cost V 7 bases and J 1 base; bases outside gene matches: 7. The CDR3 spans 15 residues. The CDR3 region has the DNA TGTGCCACCACCTCGGACAGGACGAGCAATCAGCCCCAGCATTTT. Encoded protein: CATTSDRTSNQPQHF.